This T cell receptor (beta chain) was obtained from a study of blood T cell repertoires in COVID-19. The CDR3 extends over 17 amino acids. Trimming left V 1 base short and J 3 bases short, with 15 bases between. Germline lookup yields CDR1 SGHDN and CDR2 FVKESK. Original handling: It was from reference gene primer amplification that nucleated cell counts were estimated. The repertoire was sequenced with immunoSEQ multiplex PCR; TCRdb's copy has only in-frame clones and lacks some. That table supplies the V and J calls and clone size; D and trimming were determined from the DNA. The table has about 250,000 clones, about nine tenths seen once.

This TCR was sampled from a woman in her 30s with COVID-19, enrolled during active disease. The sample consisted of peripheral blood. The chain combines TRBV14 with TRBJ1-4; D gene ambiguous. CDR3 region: CASSQGGPRLSNEKLFF. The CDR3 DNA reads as TGTGCCAGCAGCCAAGGCGGCCCCCGGCTGTCTAATGAAAAACTGTTTTTT.